Sequencing of this T cell receptor (beta chain) was carried out in a study of glioma-infiltrating T cells after dendritic cell vaccination. Study-level information: Glioblastoma patients came from Phase I and II dendritic cell vaccination trials.

The time point denotes: after dendritic cell vaccination, including at tumor progression/relapse. Selection required adequate fresh-frozen tumor tissue plus more than two years' survival data. Germline V gene data show CDR1 as SNHLY and CDR2 as FYNNEI. This CDR3 region has 12 residues. Trimming stripped 4 bases from V and 5 bases from J, with 9 bases between. Sequencing used immunoSEQ multiplex PCR; TCRdb keeps in-frame clones, though not all of them. Of 90,000 to 140,000 clones listed, 85% to 90% are singletons. The sequences come from blood, collected after dendritic cell vaccination. This chain joins TRBV2 and TRBJ2-7; D perhaps matches TRBD2 (6 bases). This receptor was obtained from a human donor with glioblastoma. The CDR3 sequence is CASSGGLDEQYF. Written as DNA, the CDR3 is TGTGCCAGCAGTGGGGGACTTGACGAGCAGTACTTC.